These 21 T cell receptor beta chains were sequenced from one sample in a study of patients and donors after allogeneic stem cell transplantation. TCRdb redid the calling of the RT-PCR reads with MiXCR, one entry per CDR3 protein. The sample holds about a million distinct CDR3 sequences, roughly 18% seen once. Sequencing used blood, either unsorted or a sorted T cell fraction (not recorded which). The receptors stem from a human donor who was either an allogeneic HSCT recipient or a stem cell or donor lymphocyte infusion donor (not recorded which). It is not recorded whose cells these are; they may come from a transplant donor.

This chain connects TRBV9 to TRBJ1-2; perhaps TRBD1 as D (5 bases). Germline CDR1 and CDR2: SGDLS and YYNGEE. Trimming shortened V by 2 bases and J by 2 bases, and 10 bases separated the two germline ends. The CDR3 length is 14 residues. CDR3 sequence: CASSVGTENYGYTF. The DNA for the CDR3 is TGTGCCAGCAGCGTCGGGACCGAGAACTATGGCTACACCTTC.

The V call is TRBV9, the J call TRBJ1-5; TRBD1 agrees at 12 bases. The CDR3 covers 17 residues. V dropped 4 bases and J dropped 0; count of bases not matched to a gene: 5. Per the germline V gene, CDR1 is SGDLS and CDR2 is YYNGEE. CDR3 residues: CASSPGTGGHSNQPQHF. In DNA, the CDR3 is TGTGCCAGCAGCCCAGGGACAGGGGGCCATAGCAATCAGCCCCAGCATTTT.

This chain links TRBV2 with TRBJ1-5; no reliable D call. Germline V gives CDR1 SNHLY, CDR2 FYNNEI. Trimming cost V 11 bases and J 1 base, with 12 bases left between them. This CDR3 spans 13 amino acids. In DNA form, the CDR3 reads TGTGCCTGGTCTAGAGAGAGCAATCAGCCCCAGCATTTT. Protein product: CAWSRESNQPQHF.

The chain has TRBV12-3 or TRBV12-4 and TRBJ1-3; D unresolved. V was pared by 5 bases and J by 3 bases, with 8 bases between. There are 13 residues in the CDR3. Here the CDR3 DNA reads TGTGCCAGCAGTAGTGTCTATGGAAACACCATATATTTT. It encodes CASSSVYGNTIYF.

In its sample, this clonotype was seen a few times. The chain joins TRBV29-1 to TRBJ2-2, with a tentative D call TRBD2 (6 bases). Germline V gene lookup returns CDR1 SQVTM and CDR2 ANQGSEA. The length of the CDR3 is 13 residues. V was clipped by 4 bases and J by 0 bases, with 6 bases between them. CDR3 in DNA: TGCAGCGTTGCGGGGGCGAACACCGGGGAGCTGTTTTTT. Its translation is CSVAGANTGELFF.

J is TRBJ2-7 and V is TRBV12-3 or TRBV12-4; 12 bases fit TRBD2. The length of the CDR3 is 18 residues. V was clipped by 0 bases and J by 1 base; unmatched bases: 7. Written as DNA, the CDR3 is TGTGCCAGCAGTTTAGCCCCACTAGCGGGAGGACGGTCCTACGAGCAGTACTTC. It codes for CASSLAPLAGGRSYEQYF.

This clonotype was detected a few times. The chain employs TRBV27 and TRBJ2-2, with D possibly TRBD1 on 6 matching bases. Trimming took off 2 bases at V and 5 bases at J, with 15 bases between the two ends. The germline gives CDR1 MNHEY, CDR2 SMNVEV (reference sequence). The CDR3 extends over 16 amino acids. The CDR3 sequence: CASSLRPRGLTGELFF. CDR3 DNA sequence: TGTGCCAGCAGTTTACGCCCCAGGGGTTTGACCGGGGAGCTGTTTTTT.

The V call is TRBV7-2, the J call TRBJ1-5; D is possibly TRBD1 (5 bases). Per the germline V gene, CDR1 is SGHTA and CDR2 is FQGNSA. This CDR3 comprises 15 residues. V lost 5 bases to trimming and J lost 1 base, with 12 bases between them. CDR3 loop: CASSQLTVSNQPQHF. CDR3 nucleotide sequence: TGTGCCAGCAGCCAATTGACAGTGAGCAATCAGCCCCAGCATTTT.

In this sample, this clonotype turned up a few times. The chain combines TRBV2 with TRBJ2-4, with D perhaps matching TRBD1 or TRBD2 (5 bases each). Germline CDR1 and CDR2: SNHLY and FYNNEI. Trimming took off 8 bases at V and 3 bases at J, with 14 bases between the two ends. The CDR3 consists of 14 residues. CDR3 sequence reads: CASLGELGKNIQYF. As DNA, the CDR3 is TGTGCCAGCTTGGGGGAACTAGGCAAAAACATTCAGTACTTC.

There are a few counts of this clonotype. The V gene is TRBV5-1, the J gene TRBJ2-7; TRBD1 or TRBD2 may be the D gene (5 bases each). The CDR3 sequence is 15 residues long. Between the trimmed V and J ends, which lost 4 bases and 3 bases, there was a span of 17 bases. From germline, CDR1 is SGHRS and CDR2 YFSETQ. The CDR3 loop is CASSLDTRANYEQYF. CDR3 DNA sequence: TGCGCCAGCAGCCTGGACACTAGGGCCAACTACGAGCAGTACTTC.

The chain recombines TRBV6-5 with TRBJ2-7; possible D gene TRBD2, 6 bases. The V end lost 0 bases, the J end lost 3 bases, and 12 bases lay between the germline ends. Germline V lookup: CDR1 MNHEY, CDR2 SVGAGI. The CDR3 runs 15 residues. The CDR3 spells CASSYSSGTFYEQYF. In nucleotides, the CDR3 is TGTGCCAGCAGTTACTCCTCCGGGACTTTCTACGAGCAGTACTTC.

The CDR3 here is CATSVNRGPSTDTQYF. CDR3 nucleotide sequence: TGTGCCACCAGTGTCAACCGGGGCCCTAGCACAGATACGCAGTATTTT. V gene TRBV24-1 combines with J gene TRBJ2-3; D may match TRBD1 or TRBD2 (5 bases each). Per germline, CDR1 KGHDR and CDR2 SFDVKD. V lost 5 bases and J lost 0, with 14 bases in between. The CDR3 totals 16 residues.

The chain has TRBV29-1 and TRBJ2-2; perhaps D is TRBD1 or TRBD2 (5 bases each). Germline values: CDR1 SQVTM, CDR2 ANQGSEA. V gave up 5 bases and J gave up 2 bases, with 9 bases separating them. The CDR3 runs 13 residues. The CDR3 protein is CSVIRDNTGELFF. CDR3 nucleotides: TGCAGCGTTATCAGGGACAACACCGGGGAGCTGTTTTTT.

The chain combines TRBV11-1 with TRBJ1-2; no firm D call. CDR3 size: 15 residues. In germline, CDR1 is SGHAT, CDR2 FQDESV (reference sequence). Trimming left V 7 bases short and J 6 bases short, with 21 bases between. In DNA form, the CDR3 reads TGTGCCAGCACTCAACGAGGAGGGTCGAGTAATGGCTACACCTTC. Translating it yields CASTQRGGSSNGYTF.

This clonotype occurred many times. This chain joins TRBV12-3 or TRBV12-4 and TRBJ1-2; D is unresolved. The germline V and J ends were trimmed by 2 bases and 3 bases, with 4 bases remaining between them. The CDR3 length is 12 residues. The CDR3 sequence is CASSLPDYGYTF. In DNA, the CDR3 is TGTGCCAGCAGTTTACCAGACTATGGCTACACCTTC.

This chain joins TRBV5-5 and TRBJ2-7, with D tentatively TRBD1 (5 bases). CDR3 length: 14 residues. Trimming left V 4 bases short and J 2 bases short, with 13 bases between. Germline lookup yields CDR1 SGHKS and CDR2 YYEKEE (reference sequence). For the CDR3, the DNA is TGTGCCAGCAGCCGACAGACTCCGGCCTACGAGCAGTACTTC. This gives the protein CASSRQTPAYEQYF.

In DNA, the CDR3 is TGTGCCAGCAGCGTCGGACAGGCTAGCTATGGCTACACCTTC. It translates to CASSVGQASYGYTF. The rearrangement uses TRBV2 and TRBJ1-2; the match to TRBD1 covers 7 bases. With V trimmed by 6 bases and J by 4 bases, 8 bases remained unmatched. From germline, CDR1 is SNHLY and CDR2 FYNNEI. This CDR3 is 14 amino acids long.

This clonotype was seen more than once but under ten times. The chain recombines TRBV29-1 with TRBJ1-1; a possible D gene is TRBD1 (5 bases). CDR1 SQVTM and CDR2 ANQGSEA come from the germline V gene. There are 12 residues in the CDR3. Trimming pared 2 bases from V and 11 bases from J, leaving 15 bases between. CDR3 DNA sequence: TGCAGCGTTGAACAGGGTACGGTTCTGGCTTTCTTT. It specifies CSVEQGTVLAFF.

The CDR3 DNA sequence: TGTGCCAGCAGCTTAGCAGGCAGGGTATACTATGGCTACACCTTC. It yields the protein CASSLAGRVYYGYTF. This chain links TRBV7-8 with TRBJ1-2, with D possibly being TRBD1 (5 bases). Germline loops: CDR1 SGHVS, CDR2 FQNEAQ. CDR3 size: 15 residues. The ends were cut back, 0 bases at V and 3 bases at J, with 11 bases in the middle.

This clonotype was recorded a few times. CDR3 residues: CASSMTLAGGPMETQYF. The CDR3 nucleotides are TGTGCCAGCAGCATGACTCTAGCGGGAGGGCCCATGGAGACCCAGTACTTC. The V and J genes are TRBV7-8 and TRBJ2-5, with 12 bases identical to TRBD2. The CDR3 contains 17 residues. The trim removed 5 bases at V and 5 bases at J, leaving 12 bases unmatched. Germline V gene data show CDR1 as SGHVS and CDR2 as FQNEAQ.

This clonotype was found once. The chain carries TRBV7-8 and TRBJ2-7; 12 positions match TRBD1. The junction had 7 bases not matched to a gene; V was cut back by 5 bases and J by 5 bases. This CDR3 comprises 15 residues. Germline assignment: CDR1 SGHVS and CDR2 FQNEAQ. The CDR3 reads CASSPPGQGAHEQYF. The CDR3 bases are TGTGCCAGCAGCCCACCGGGACAGGGGGCACACGAGCAGTACTTC.